A selection of T cell receptor beta chains follows, all from one sample in a study of blood T cell repertoires in COVID-19. Clones were read by immunoSEQ multiplex PCR, and TCRdb kept only the in-frame ones, dropping some. The sample carries 250,000 or so clones, under 90% recorded once. Sequencing input: peripheral blood. Source of these receptors: a woman in her 40s who had recovered from COVID-19. CDR3s include the opening cysteine and the closing phenylalanine or tryptophan. D genes are given only for firm matches. Not all rows give a size; the values are once, few, many and, for expanded clones, a class.

d_call j_call clone_size v_call cdr3_nt cdr3_aa
TRBD2 TRBJ2-5 NA TRBV5-8 TGTGCCAGCAGCAGGGGACTAGCGGGAGAGACCCAGTACTTC CASSRGLAGETQYF
NA TRBJ2-7 NA TRBV5-1 TGCGCCAGCAGCTTGGTTGGGACAAGAGCCACCTACGAGCAGTACTTC CASSLVGTRATYEQYF
TRBD2 TRBJ2-3 NA TRBV5-1 TGCGCCAGCAGCTTGGGGCGGGAGGGGTCAGATACGCAGTATTTT CASSLGREGSDTQYF
NA TRBJ1-4 NA TRBV7-8 TGTGCCAGCAGCTTAGGGGCAGCCATTAATGAAAAACTGTTTTTT CASSLGAAINEKLFF
NA TRBJ1-2 NA TRBV11-1 TGTGCCAGCAGCTTAGCAGCCGAGTGGGGCTACACCTTC CASSLAAEWGYTF
NA TRBJ2-3 NA TRBV7-3 TGTGCCAGCAGGGCGGGCGGGAGCACAGATACGCAGTATTTT CASRAGGSTDTQYF
TRBD1 TRBJ1-5 NA TRBV7-2 TGTGCCAGCAGCTTAGGGACAGGTAGCAATCAGCCCCAGCATTTT CASSLGTGSNQPQHF
TRBD1 TRBJ1-1 NA TRBV7-6 TGTGCCAGCAGCCCCGGGGGGACAGGGGCCACTGAAGCTTTCTTT CASSPGGTGATEAFF
NA TRBJ1-2 NA TRBV30 TGTGCCTGGAGGGGTTTTCCGAGGAACTATGGCTACACCTTC CAWRGFPRNYGYTF
TRBD2 TRBJ2-1 NA TRBV5-1 TGCGCCAGCAGCTTCCGAGGTTGGACTAGCGGGGAAGTACACAATGAGCAGTTCTTC CASSFRGWTSGEVHNEQFF
TRBD1 TRBJ1-6 NA TRBV5-1 TGCGCCAGCAGCTTCGGGACAGGGAATTCACCCCTCCACTTT CASSFGTGNSPLHF
TRBD1 TRBJ2-7 NA TRBV6-5 TGTGCCAGCAGTTACTCAGGGGGACAGGGGTACGAGCAGTACTTC CASSYSGGQGYEQYF
NA TRBJ2-1 NA TRBV5-1 TGCGCCAGCAGCTTGTCCGGAGACAATGAGCAGTTCTTC CASSLSGDNEQFF
TRBD2 TRBJ2-1 NA TRBV19 TGTGCCAGTACTGAGCGGGGGACTGGAACCTACAATGAGCAGTTCTTC CASTERGTGTYNEQFF
TRBD2 TRBJ2-7 NA TRBV19 TGTGCCAGTAGCCGGGGACTAGCGGACTCCTACGAGCAGTACTTC CASSRGLADSYEQYF
TRBD1 TRBJ1-1 NA TRBV29-1 TGCAGCGTCGAAAAAGTTGTCACAGGGGGCGCGACAATTGAAGCTTTCTTT CSVEKVVTGGATIEAFF
NA TRBJ2-7 NA TRBV5-1 TGCGCCAGCAGCTTGGCCTGGACAGAACCCCCCTACGAGCAGTACTTC CASSLAWTEPPYEQYF
NA TRBJ2-1 few TRBV28 TGTGCCAGCAGTTTTCAGGTCCGCAATGAGCAGTTCTTC CASSFQVRNEQFF
NA TRBJ1-4 NA TRBV4-1 TGCGCCAGCAGCCAAGTTGGCGGATCAAATGAAAAACTGTTTTTT CASSQVGGSNEKLFF
NA TRBJ1-2 once TRBV30 TGTGCCTGGAGCACATTCCTCTCTGAAACTGGGGCCTACACCTTC CAWSTFLSETGAYTF
NA TRBJ1-5 NA TRBV7-9 TGTGCCAGCAGCCGGGAGCATCAGCCCCAGCATTTT CASSREHQPQHF
NA TRBJ2-5 NA TRBV21-1 TGTGCCAGCGGAGTCCCGGGACAGGGGCGAGGGCAAGAGACCCAGTACTTC CASGVPGQGRGQETQYF
NA TRBJ2-7 NA TRBV21-1 TGTGCCAGCAGCAGAGTTAGGGGACAGGGGAACTACGAGCAGTACTTC CASSRVRGQGNYEQYF
TRBD1 TRBJ2-5 NA TRBV27 TGTGCCAGCAGTCCCTCGAGACAGGGGGAGACCCAGTACTTC CASSPSRQGETQYF
NA TRBJ2-7 NA TRBV30 TGTGCCTGGAGTAACTGGGCAGGGCGGCCCTACGAGCAGTACTTC CAWSNWAGRPYEQYF
TRBD2 TRBJ2-7 NA TRBV30 TGTGCCTGGAGCCGACTAGCGGGAGGGCAATACGAGCAGTACTTC CAWSRLAGGQYEQYF
TRBD2 TRBJ2-2 NA TRBV3-1/TRBV3-2 TGTGCCAGCAGCCAAGGTTCCCTAGCGGGACTGAACACCGGGGAGCTGTTTTTT CASSQGSLAGLNTGELFF
TRBD1 TRBJ2-7 NA TRBV3-1/TRBV3-2 TGTGCCAGCAGCCAAGAGGGGGCAGGGGGCAACGAGCAGTACTTC CASSQEGAGGNEQYF
TRBD1 TRBJ2-2 NA TRBV24-1 TGTGCCACCAGTGATTTTGGGCAGGGGGCCGGGGAGCTGTTTTTT CATSDFGQGAGELFF
NA TRBJ1-1 NA TRBV7-9 TGTGCCAGCAGCTTAGACCCGGGGCAGGGACACTATGCAGCTTTCTTT CASSLDPGQGHYAAFF
TRBD1 TRBJ2-7 NA TRBV15 TGTGCCACCAGCAGCTTCGACCGGGACAGAGCCTACGAGCAGTACTTC CATSSFDRDRAYEQYF
TRBD1 TRBJ2-5 NA TRBV5-1 TGCGCCAGCAGCTGGGGGACAGGGGTAGAGACCCAGTACTTC CASSWGTGVETQYF
TRBD2 TRBJ2-5 NA TRBV7-9 TGTGCCAGCAGCCCGGGACTAGTCCCACAAGAGACCCAGTACTTC CASSPGLVPQETQYF
NA TRBJ1-5 once TRBV6-5 TGTGCCAGCCTGGACAATAGGGATCAGCCCCAGCATTTT CASLDNRDQPQHF
TRBD1 TRBJ2-7 NA TRBV13 TGTGCCAGCAGCCCGACAGGGGCTACCTACGAGCAGTACTTC CASSPTGATYEQYF
TRBD1 TRBJ2-3 NA TRBV11-2 TGTGCCAGCAGCTGGGGACAGGGACTCCTTAGCACAGATACGCAGTATTTT CASSWGQGLLSTDTQYF
TRBD2 TRBJ2-3 NA TRBV3-1/TRBV3-2 TGTGCCAGCAGCCAAGATCCCGCGGGAGCCGTCACAGATACGCAGTATTTT CASSQDPAGAVTDTQYF
NA TRBJ2-7 NA TRBV29-1 TGCAGCGTTGGCGCAGGTAGCTCCTACGAGCAGTACTTC CSVGAGSSYEQYF
TRBD1 TRBJ1-3 NA TRBV7-6 TGTGCCAGCAGCTTTGGGACAGGGGCTGGAAACACCATATATTTT CASSFGTGAGNTIYF
TRBD1 TRBJ1-1 NA TRBV19 TGTGCCAGTGAAGACAGGGGCGACACTGAAGCTTTCTTT CASEDRGDTEAFF
NA TRBJ2-1 NA TRBV19 TGTGCCAGTACCATGGCGGCTGAGCAGTTCTTC CASTMAAEQFF
TRBD2 TRBJ2-7 NA TRBV4-2 TGTGCCAGCAGCCTGGGACTAGCGGGAGGTCGCGAGCAGTACTTC CASSLGLAGGREQYF
NA TRBJ1-2 NA TRBV2 TGTGCCAGCAGTGAGGTTGACAGCTTCAACTATGGCTACACCTTC CASSEVDSFNYGYTF
TRBD1 TRBJ2-2 NA TRBV29-1 TGCAGCGTAACGGGACAGCCAAACACCGGGGAGCTGTTTTTT CSVTGQPNTGELFF
NA TRBJ2-7 NA TRBV12-3/TRBV12-4 TGTGCCAGCAGTTTAGACAAGATCTACGAGCAGTACTTC CASSLDKIYEQYF
NA TRBJ2-7 NA TRBV12-3/TRBV12-4 TGTGCCAGCACCCTTCCCGAGCAGTACTTC CASTLPEQYF
TRBD2 TRBJ2-2 NA TRBV5-6 TGTGCCAGCAGCTTGGAATCGGGGCTAGCGGGAGGCGACACCGGGGAGCTGTTTTTT CASSLESGLAGGDTGELFF
NA TRBJ2-2 NA TRBV20-1 TGCAGTGCTAGTCCCAGCACCGGGGAGCTGTTTTTT CSASPSTGELFF
TRBD1 TRBJ2-3 NA TRBV19 TGTGCCAGTAGTATGGGGACAGACCTCACAGATACACAGTATTTT CASSMGTDLTDTQYF
TRBD2 TRBJ2-3 NA TRBV6-5 TGTGCCAGCAGTAAACTAGCGGGACAGACAGATACGCAGTATTTT CASSKLAGQTDTQYF
NA TRBJ2-7 NA TRBV10-3 TGTGCCACCAGTGCCCGCTACGAGCAGTACTTC CATSARYEQYF
TRBD2 TRBJ2-7 NA TRBV4-2 TGTGCCAGCAGCCAAGAGACCACTAGCGGGGCCTACGAGCAGTACTTC CASSQETTSGAYEQYF
NA TRBJ1-6 NA TRBV20-1 TGCAGTGCTAGTACCGGGACAAGTAATTCACCCCTCCACTTT CSASTGTSNSPLHF
TRBD2 TRBJ2-7 NA TRBV6-5 TGTGCCAGCAGTCCTCTAGCGGGGACCTACGAGCAGTACTTC CASSPLAGTYEQYF
NA TRBJ2-3 NA TRBV9 TGTGCCAGCAGCGTCACAGTCGACACAGATACGCAGTATTTT CASSVTVDTDTQYF